The 13 T cell receptor beta chains below all came from one sample that was sequenced in a study of cytomegalovirus exposure and HLA in healthy donors (dated 2017 in TCRdb). Library preparation was by the immunoSEQ multiplex PCR assay. TCRdb's version of the immuneACCESS table is confined to in-frame rearrangements and falls short of the full clone set. An unresolved V gene accounts for under half of the shortfall where checked; the remainder is of unknown origin. This sample comprises about 110,000 clones, 70% to 90% of them detected only once. 3% to 3.5% of the sample is held by the ten biggest clonotypes. Sequencing was carried out using PBMCs. The receptors derive from a woman under 30 in good health and CMV-seronegative.

V and J are TRBV2 and TRBJ1-3; D not resolved. V was trimmed by 3 bases and J by 3 bases, leaving 15 bases between them. The CDR3 has 16 amino acids. Germline-derived CDR1 and CDR2 are SNHLY and FYNNEI. The DNA of the CDR3 is TGTGCCAGCAGTGAGGAGGTCGGGCGGGTTGGAAACACCATATATTTT. Translation: CASSEEVGRVGNTIYF.

The chain combines TRBV29-1 with TRBJ1-3; 9 nucleotides agree with TRBD1. This CDR3 is built from 14 residues. Germline CDR1 reads SQVTM; CDR2 reads ANQGSEA. The ends lost 3 bases at V and 4 bases at J; junction bases unmatched: 4. The CDR3 protein is CSVDKGQGGNTIYF. The CDR3 DNA is TGCAGCGTTGATAAGGGACAGGGAGGAAACACCATATATTTT.

The chain employs TRBV7-6 and TRBJ1-1; 7 bases match TRBD1. V was pared by 4 bases and J by 5 bases, with 7 bases of the junction left unmatched. The germline gives CDR1 SGHVS, CDR2 FNYEAQ. The CDR3 spans 14 residues. The CDR3 nucleotides read TGTGCCAGCAGCTCGGCACAGGGGATGACTGAAGCTTTCTTT. Translating gives CASSSAQGMTEAFF.

The chain recombines TRBV7-2 with TRBJ2-3; 10 positions agree with TRBD2. The trim removed 4 bases at V and 5 bases at J, leaving 0 bases unmatched. Germline V gene lookup returns CDR1 SGHTA and CDR2 FQGNSA. The CDR3 has 13 residues. The CDR3 spells CASSSSGGDTQYF. In DNA form, the CDR3 reads TGTGCCAGCAGCTCTAGCGGGGGAGATACGCAGTATTTT.

The table lists this clone with a few counts. J is TRBJ1-2 and V is TRBV2, with 9 bases matching TRBD1. Germline assignment: CDR1 SNHLY and CDR2 FYNNEI. The CDR3 extends over 15 amino acids. Trimming took 3 bases from V and 4 from J; bases not matched to a gene: 6. CDR3 bases: TGTGCCAGCAGTGATAAAGGGACAGGGACCTATGGCTACACCTTC. It translates to CASSDKGTGTYGYTF.

The genes are TRBV7-6 and TRBJ1-6, with D hard to call. The CDR3 is 15 residues long. Germline loops: CDR1 SGHVS, CDR2 FNYEAQ. V was cut by 5 bases and J by 0 bases, with 8 bases left in between. This CDR3 reads CASSRSGSYNSPLHF. The CDR3 nucleotides read TGTGCCAGCAGCAGATCCGGCTCCTATAATTCACCCCTCCACTTT.

The chain couples TRBV19 to TRBJ2-2; possible D gene TRBD2, 5 bases. Germline V lookup: CDR1 LNHDA, CDR2 SQIVND (reference sequence). Trimming cost V 4 bases and J 1 base, with 19 bases left between them. The CDR3 runs 18 residues. The CDR3 here is CASSRRSGRRKNTGELFF. CDR3 nucleotides: TGTGCCAGTAGTAGGAGGAGTGGCAGGCGAAAGAACACCGGGGAGCTGTTTTTT.

The V gene is TRBV18, the J gene TRBJ1-1; 8 bases align to TRBD1. This CDR3 is built from 15 residues. The ends lost 3 bases at V and 8 bases at J; junction bases unmatched: 11. Germline V gene sequence: CDR1 KGHSH, CDR2 LQKENI. The CDR3 reads CASSPQGALGGEAFF. The CDR3 coding sequence is TGTGCCAGCTCACCCCAGGGGGCATTAGGCGGAGAAGCTTTCTTT.

This clone was recorded once. The chain joins TRBV19 to TRBJ2-7; 7 bases are a match to TRBD1. Losses at the gene ends were 6 bases for V and 1 base for J; bases not matched to a gene: 9. From germline, CDR1 is LNHDA and CDR2 SQIVND (reference sequence). This CDR3 has 15 residues. The DNA for the CDR3 is TGTGCCAGTAGCAACCCGGGACAGAGATCCTACGAGCAGTACTTC. Encoded protein: CASSNPGQRSYEQYF.

This sequence joins TRBV7-3 and TRBJ2-7; perhaps TRBD1 as D (5 bases). Germline lookup yields CDR1 SGHTA and CDR2 FQGTGA. Trimming removed 2 bases at V and 5 bases at J, with 10 bases between. This CDR3 contains 13 residues. CDR3: CASSLGAGDEQYF. CDR3 DNA: TGTGCCAGCAGCTTAGGGGCCGGAGACGAGCAGTACTTC.

This rearrangement joins TRBV9 to TRBJ2-7, with TRBD2 as a possible D gene (7 bases). CDR1 and CDR2 (germline): SGDLS, YYNGEE. Trimming cost V 0 bases and J 0 bases, with 13 bases left between them. CDR3 size: 16 residues. The CDR3 DNA reads TGTGCCAGCAGCGTAGGAGGGGGGGCATTCTCCTACGAGCAGTACTTC. Translating it yields CASSVGGGAFSYEQYF. The whole variable domain, remainder taken from reference TRBV9 and TRBJ2-7, is DSGVTQTPKHLITATGQRVTLRCSPRSGDLSVYWYQQSLDQGLQFLIQYYNGEERAKGNILERFSAQQFPDLHSELNLSSLELGDSALYFCASSVGGGAFSYEQYFGPGTRLTVT.

CDR3 protein: CASSATSGGLDEQFF. CDR3 nucleotides: TGTGCCAGCAGCGCAACTAGCGGGGGGCTAGATGAGCAGTTCTTC. The chain carries TRBV9 and TRBJ2-1; 12 nucleotides match TRBD2. With 3 bases clipped from V and 8 bases from J, the junction kept 6 bases outside the gene matches. The CDR3 totals 15 residues. From germline, CDR1 is SGDLS and CDR2 YYNGEE.

The chain couples TRBV10-3 to TRBJ1-2; 7 nucleotides agree with TRBD1. In germline, CDR1 is ENHRY, CDR2 SYGVKD. Trimming cost V 0 bases and J 1 base; bases outside gene matches: 14. This CDR3 is 19 amino acids long. This chain's CDR3 is CAISESHSEGARINYGYTF. DNA of the CDR3: TGTGCCATCAGTGAGTCTCATAGTGAGGGGGCTCGGATTAACTATGGCTACACCTTC.